This T cell receptor (beta chain) was identified in a study of CD8 T cells in Susac syndrome. Findings and caveats of the study: As acknowledged by the study, its TCR sequencing and HLA analysis included a relatively small number of individuals.

The multiple sclerosis control group was made up of treatment-naive patients with stable or active relapsing-remitting disease. Negative isolation yielded CD4+ and CD8+ T cells, and FACS enriched TEMRA cells. The authors reverse transcribed roughly 0.5 to 1 ug RNA with random hexamers. Amplification of TCR beta CDR3 used immunoSEQ multiplex PCR across 54 Vbeta and 13 Jbeta. TCRdb called the immunoSEQ multiplex PCR reads again in MiXCR, with one record for every CDR3 protein. The data show about 120,000 distinct CDR3 sequences, around 94% seen once. The V gene's germline CDR1 is SQVTM and CDR2 ANQGSEA. The germline V and J ends were trimmed by 5 bases and 1 base, with 14 bases remaining between them. The CDR3 spans 14 residues. About this clonotype itself: Antigen unknown.

This receptor was identified in a human donor with multiple sclerosis. Sequenced: CD4+ T cells from PBMCs. The V call is TRBV29-1, the J call TRBJ1-1; D is undetermined. CDR3 in amino acids: CSVRIIRTNTEAFF. DNA of the CDR3: TGCAGCGTTAGAATAATCCGTACGAACACTGAAGCTTTCTTT.